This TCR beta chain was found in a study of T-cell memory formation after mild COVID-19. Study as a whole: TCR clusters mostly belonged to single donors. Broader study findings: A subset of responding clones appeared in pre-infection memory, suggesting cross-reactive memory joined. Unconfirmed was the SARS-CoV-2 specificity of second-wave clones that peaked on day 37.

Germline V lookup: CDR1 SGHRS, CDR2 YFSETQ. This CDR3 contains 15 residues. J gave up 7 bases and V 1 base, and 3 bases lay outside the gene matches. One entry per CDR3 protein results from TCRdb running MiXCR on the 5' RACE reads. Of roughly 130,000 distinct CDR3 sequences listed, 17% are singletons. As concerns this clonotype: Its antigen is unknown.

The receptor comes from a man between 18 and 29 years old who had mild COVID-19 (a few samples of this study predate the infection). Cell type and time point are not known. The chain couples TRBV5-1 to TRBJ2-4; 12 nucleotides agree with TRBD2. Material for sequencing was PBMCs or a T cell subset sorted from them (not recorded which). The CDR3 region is CASSLLGLAGNIQYF. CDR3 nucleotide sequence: TGCGCCAGCAGCTTGCTGGGACTAGCGGGCAACATTCAGTACTTC.